These T cell receptor beta chains were read from a single sample in a study of T cells after yellow fever vaccination. TCRdb recomputed calls from the 5' RACE reads with MiXCR, one row per CDR3 protein. This sample has 150,000 to 200,000 distinct CDR3 sequences, with around 9% found just once. Sequencing used CD8+ T cells sorted from PBMCs, obtained 45 days after the yellow fever booster vaccination. All receptors derive from a man aged 18 to 30 who received the YFV17D yellow fever vaccine. Each CDR3 is given without its conserved first and last residue. The D gene is left open where the match is weak.

V gene	CDR3 length	D gene	CDR3 protein
TRBV27	11	NA	ASSQTSYGTQY
TRBV5-6	12	NA	ASSLGTEQETQY
TRBV4-1	13	NA	ASSQSWGWTGELF
TRBV7-6	13	NA	ASSLGVTGTDTQY
TRBV12-3/TRBV12-4	12	NA	ASSLGDTAYEQY
TRBV6-5	18	NA	ASSYMTVTGPTSLNTEAF
TRBV11-1	12	NA	ASSSRTVRKTQY
TRBV6-5	14	TRBD1	ACSSVTGEGPETQY
TRBV12-3/TRBV12-4	19	TRBD2	ASRPPPGLAGGAVSYNEQF
TRBV4-3	11	NA	ASSQVSWDEQY
TRBV27	11	NA	ASSLARTGELF
TRBV6-2/TRBV6-3	14	NA	ASSYSTQGGDYGYT
TRBV5-1	13	TRBD2	ASGRAGAPGETQY
TRBV4-1	12	NA	ASSQPLGAAEQF
TRBV19	14	NA	ASSRLPGVDTDTQY
TRBV4-3	12	NA	ASSPTAFNYGYT
TRBV28	12	NA	ASIPRGPYGGYT
TRBV27	14	NA	ASSPQQGSGKNIQY
TRBV27	13	TRBD2	ASWPRTSQEDEQF
TRBV7-9	14	TRBD1	ASRQGQGGTNEKLF
TRBV4-1	13	TRBD2	ASSQARDYYNEQF
TRBV7-3	13	TRBD2	ASGEGGGSTDTQY
TRBV27	15	NA	ASSFLPSPTTNEKLF
TRBV29-1	11	TRBD2	SVPGGDTGELF
TRBV6-5	14	TRBD2	ASSYHGGGRTDTQY
TRBV11-2	14	NA	ASSYLWQGGTDTQY
TRBV27	13	NA	ASSPRRVQNNEQF
TRBV6-6	11	NA	ASSHNWSDEQF
TRBV27	15	NA	ASSLTPHGRYNYGYT
TRBV27	12	TRBD2	ASSLVGGEETQY
TRBV6-5	12	NA	ASSYRGGNTEAF
TRBV4-3	13	TRBD1	ASSRDTGDSQPQH
TRBV28	13	TRBD1	ASRDPGQSNYGYT
TRBV20-1	13	TRBD1	SAREQGVYTGELF
TRBV7-9	13	NA	ASNQQGRKDYGYT
TRBV11-2	14	NA	ASSSPASLAADTQY
TRBV4-3	13	NA	ASSQDRGGADGYT
TRBV20-1	11	NA	SASTENYNEQF
TRBV11-2	17	NA	ASSRYGPRAISGANVLT
TRBV4-1	13	TRBD2	ASSPGLASTDTQY
TRBV15	13	TRBD1	ATSREDRGREKLF
TRBV5-1	14	TRBD1	ASKDAGTGSSTEAF
TRBV6-5	12	NA	ASTTGTRKEPLH
TRBV29-1	9	NA	SVGSSDTQY
TRBV12-3/TRBV12-4	13	NA	ASSFAGSLTDTQY
TRBV15	16	TRBD2	ATSIAGGHSSSTDTQY
TRBV5-5	14	TRBD1	ASSLLYRGMNTEAF
TRBV29-1	11	NA	SVEWGGNTEAF
TRBV5-1	13	NA	ASSLRGGAYNEQF
TRBV6-2/TRBV6-3	11	NA	ASSPVGDTEAF
TRBV5-1	14	TRBD1	ASSLGWTGVNYGYT
TRBV7-2	11	NA	ASSLAGAPREF